The clone carrying this T cell receptor (beta chain) has just one count. Its antigen remains unidentified. The library targeted TCRbeta and was prepared with unique molecular identifiers. TCRdb reprocessed the PCR reads via MiXCR and lists one record per CDR3 protein. The repertoire consists of 700,000 or so distinct CDR3 sequences, with around 13% occurring once and the leading ten covering 0.79%. These data belong to a study of T-cell reconstitution after alpha-beta-depleted transplantation in children. Study-wide results and limits: Surviving recipient T cells and thymic progenitors accounted for the high day-60 TCRbeta diversity observed in some patients. Fresh T-cell production supplied most of the T-cell counts and diversity seen one year after transplant. Expanded clones from the graft, numbering several hundred, reportedly supplied alpha-beta T cells about two months after transplant.

The sequencing used PBMCs, collected before TCRalphabeta/CD19-depleted stem cell transplant. The source of this sequence is a girl aged 2 to 9 with congenital amegakaryocytic thrombocytopenia, due to receive a stem cell transplant.

This CDR3 reads CASDIGTGTTTEAFF. The DNA of the CDR3 is TGTGCCAGTGACATCGGGACAGGGACGACCACTGAAGCTTTCTTT. The chain is built from TRBV19 and TRBJ1-1; 9 bases align to TRBD1. The CDR3 runs to 15 residues. In germline, CDR1 is LNHDA, CDR2 SQIVND (reference sequence). The V gene end was trimmed by 8 bases and the J gene end by 4 bases; junction bases not matched to a gene: 11.